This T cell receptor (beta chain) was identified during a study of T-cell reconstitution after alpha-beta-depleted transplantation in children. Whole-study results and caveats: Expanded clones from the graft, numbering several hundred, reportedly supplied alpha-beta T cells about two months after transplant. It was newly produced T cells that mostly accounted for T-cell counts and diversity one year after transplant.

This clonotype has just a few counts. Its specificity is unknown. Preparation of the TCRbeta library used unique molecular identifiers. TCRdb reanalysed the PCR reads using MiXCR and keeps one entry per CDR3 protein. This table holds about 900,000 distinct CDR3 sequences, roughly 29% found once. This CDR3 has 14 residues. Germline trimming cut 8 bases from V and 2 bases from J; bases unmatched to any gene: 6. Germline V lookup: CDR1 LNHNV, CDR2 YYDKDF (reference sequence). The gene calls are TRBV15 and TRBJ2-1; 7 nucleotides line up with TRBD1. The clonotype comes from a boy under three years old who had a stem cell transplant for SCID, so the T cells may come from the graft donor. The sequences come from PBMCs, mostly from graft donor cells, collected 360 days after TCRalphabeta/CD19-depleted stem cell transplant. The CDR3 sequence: CATSLGGPYNEQFF. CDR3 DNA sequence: TGTGCCACCTCCTTAGGGGGCCCCTACAATGAGCAGTTCTTC.